Shown below are 31 T cell receptor beta chains from a single sample sequenced in a study of T cells in Graves' hyperthyroidism and ophthalmopathy. TCR beta CDR3 regions were amplified from RNA transcripts. The TCR CDR3 was amplified in a first-round RT-PCR using the HTBI primer set. One entry per CDR3 protein, called by TCRdb with MiXCR from the multiplex PCR reads. The data contain 360,000 or so distinct CDR3 sequences, about 18% of them singletons. Sequenced material: blood. The source is a woman between 18 and 29 years old with Graves' hyperthyroidism.

This clonotype came up many times. The chain couples TRBV6-5 to TRBJ2-7; D may match TRBD1 or TRBD2 (5 bases each). Germline lookup yields CDR1 MNHEY and CDR2 SVGAGI. V was pared by 4 bases and J by 7 bases, with 20 bases between. The CDR3 is made up of 15 amino acids. The CDR3 nucleotides read TGTGCCAGCAGTTCCGCACTCGTCGGGGCCGGGGAGCAGTACTTC. Translation gives CASSSALVGAGEQYF.

This chain connects TRBV5-1 to TRBJ2-5; 12 bases match TRBD2. The CDR3 length is 15 residues. From germline, CDR1 is SGHRS and CDR2 YFSETQ. V lost 7 bases and J lost 3; bases outside the gene matches: 7. The CDR3, as DNA: TGCGCCAGCCGCGATAGGACTAGCGGGGAAGAGACCCAGTACTTC. This gives the protein CASRDRTSGEETQYF.

The chain is built from TRBV6-5 and TRBJ1-5; possible D gene TRBD1, 5 bases. The CDR3 runs 13 residues. Germline V CDR1 and CDR2: MNHEY, SVGAGI. V was cut by 4 bases and J by 7 bases, with 11 bases left in between. This CDR3 reads CASSLGQLQPQHF. The CDR3 DNA sequence: TGTGCCAGCAGTTTGGGGCAGCTCCAGCCCCAGCATTTT.

This clonotype has ten or more counts. The gene calls are TRBV7-8 and TRBJ1-5, with TRBD1 identical over 7 bases. The CDR3 is made up of 16 amino acids. The junction had 8 bases not matched to a gene; V was cut back by 5 bases and J by 1 base. Germline loops: CDR1 SGHVS, CDR2 FQNEAQ. The CDR3 region has the DNA TGTGCCAGCAGCATAAGGGGACAGTTAAGCAATCAGCCCCAGCATTTT. This codes for CASSIRGQLSNQPQHF.

Many counts were recorded for this clonotype. The V call is TRBV20-1, the J call TRBJ2-7; D remains unclear. Trimming removed 3 bases from V and 7 bases from J, with 10 bases in between. CDR3 length: 11 amino acids. Per the germline V gene, CDR1 is DFQATT and CDR2 is SNEGSKA (reference sequence). CDR3 in amino acids: CSASQPREQYF. CDR3 in DNA: TGCAGTGCTAGTCAGCCGCGGGAGCAGTACTTC.

In the case of this clonotype: This sequence may be a read error, since a much larger clone differs from it by one base. The CDR3 does not end in the conserved phenylalanine or tryptophan, so this is likely a read error. The V and J genes are TRBV28 and TRBJ2-7, with D possibly TRBD1 on 6 matching bases. V lost 3 bases to trimming and J lost 2 bases, with 14 bases between them. There are 15 residues in the CDR3. Germline lookup yields CDR1 MDHEN and CDR2 SYDVKM. CDR3 nucleotide sequence: TGTGCCAGCAGTTTCGGGCAGGGGTTAACCTACGAGCAGTACTAC. Translation: CASSFGQGLTYEQYY.

The chain has TRBV28 and TRBJ1-2, with TRBD1 matching 9 bases. Germline CDR1 and CDR2: MDHEN and SYDVKM. Trimming removed 5 bases from V and 8 bases from J; junction bases left unmatched: 9. The length of the CDR3 is 14 residues. CDR3 sequence: CASSTRDRAEGYTF. The CDR3 DNA follows: TGTGCCAGCAGTACCCGGGACAGGGCGGAGGGCTACACCTTC.

This clonotype was seen ten or more times. The chain is built from TRBV5-1 and TRBJ1-5; no clear D gene. The CDR3 covers 15 residues. Germline values: CDR1 SGHRS, CDR2 YFSETQ. The V end lost 1 base, the J end lost 2 bases, and 10 bases lay between the germline ends. CDR3 sequence (DNA): TGCGCCAGCAGCTTGTTACCTTTTGGCAATCAGCCCCAGCATTTT. Its protein product is CASSLLPFGNQPQHF.

The table lists this clonotype with many counts. V gene TRBV19 combines with J gene TRBJ1-1; 8 nucleotides line up with TRBD1. The J segment lost 3 bases and the V segment lost 7 bases, leaving 4 bases of the junction unmatched. CDR1 LNHDA and CDR2 SQIVND come from the germline V gene (reference sequence). CDR3 size: 13 residues. CDR3 amino acids: CASNRQGYTEAFF. CDR3 nucleotides: TGTGCCAGTAATCGACAGGGGTACACTGAAGCTTTCTTT.

This clonotype was found many times. This chain joins TRBV2 and TRBJ2-5; 8 bases align to TRBD2. CDR3 length: 16 amino acids. V lost 1 base, J lost 2 bases, and 6 bases stayed unmatched. CDR1 and CDR2 from the germline V gene are SNHLY and FYNNEI. The CDR3 here is CASSEVITSGQETQYF. CDR3 coding DNA: TGTGCCAGCAGTGAAGTCATCACTAGCGGTCAAGAGACCCAGTACTTC.

Many counts were recorded for this clonotype. V usage is TRBV5-1 and J usage is TRBJ1-5; perhaps TRBD1 as D (5 bases). Germline CDR1 SGHRS, CDR2 YFSETQ. V lost 0 bases, J lost 6 bases, and 13 bases lay in between. The CDR3 runs 15 residues. In DNA, the CDR3 is TGCGCCAGCAGCTTGGATGGGGACGCGGGTCAGCCCCAGCATTTT. Its translation is CASSLDGDAGQPQHF.

This clonotype was found many times. This chain links TRBV6-2 or TRBV6-3 with TRBJ2-7; D is possibly TRBD2 (5 bases). This CDR3 contains 14 residues. The V gene's germline CDR1 is MNHEY and CDR2 SVGEGT. V was trimmed by 2 bases and J by 4 bases, leaving 12 bases between them. Written as DNA, the CDR3 is TGTGCCAGCAGTTACAGGGAGACTTCGTACGAGCAGTACTTC. Residues: CASSYRETSYEQYF.

V usage is TRBV6-1 and J usage is TRBJ2-5; 8 positions agree with TRBD2. Germline CDR1 is MNHNS and CDR2 is SASEGT. This CDR3 is built from 13 residues. After removal of 10 bases from V and 4 bases from J, the junction contained 8 bases not matched to a gene. The CDR3 loop reads CAIPSGYGETQYF. The CDR3 DNA sequence: TGTGCCATCCCTAGCGGGTACGGAGAGACCCAGTACTTC.

This clonotype came up many times. The J gene is TRBJ1-2, the V gene TRBV29-1, with 8 bases fitting TRBD1. Trimming at V came to 7 bases and at J to 4 bases, leaving 5 bases not matched to a gene. The CDR3 has 12 residues. Germline V CDR1 and CDR2: SQVTM, ANQGSEA. CDR3 in DNA: TGCAGCGGGGGACAGGCGGGCTATGGCTACACCTTC. Amino acids: CSGGQAGYGYTF.

This clonotype was seen at least ten times. The chain has TRBV24-1 and TRBJ2-7; weak D call: TRBD1 (5 bases). This CDR3 is 12 amino acids long. V gave up 3 bases and J gave up 5 bases, with 7 bases separating them. Germline V gene sequence: CDR1 KGHDR, CDR2 SFDVKD. The CDR3 loop reads CATSDARDEQYF. In nucleotides, the CDR3 is TGTGCCACCAGTGATGCCAGGGACGAGCAGTACTTC.

This clonotype was seen ten or more times. The genes are TRBV28 and TRBJ2-2; D is tentatively TRBD1 or TRBD2 (5 bases each). Trimming removed 5 bases from V and 6 bases from J, with 13 bases in between. The CDR3 contains 14 residues. Germline values: CDR1 MDHEN, CDR2 SYDVKM. DNA of the CDR3: TGTGCCAGCAGTCCCGGGACGCATTCCGGGGAGCTGTTTTTT. Amino acids: CASSPGTHSGELFF.

This clonotype was observed at least ten times. The J gene is TRBJ1-4, the V gene TRBV27; possibly TRBD1 for D (5 bases). Trimming removed 5 bases at V and 3 bases at J, with 16 bases between. CDR1 is MNHEY and CDR2 is SMNVEV in the germline V gene (reference sequence). This CDR3 comprises 16 residues. DNA for the CDR3: TGTGCCAGCAGTAAACTCGGGGGTTCGGCTAATGAAAAACTGTTTTTT. Protein sequence: CASSKLGGSANEKLFF.

This clonotype was counted ten times or more. The gene calls are TRBV5-1 and TRBJ1-1; 10 positions agree with TRBD1. Unmatched junction bases numbered 4, after V lost 5 bases and J lost 6 bases. Germline V gives CDR1 SGHRS, CDR2 YFSETQ. The CDR3 loop spans 13 amino acids. CDR3 sequence: CASRGTGASEAFF. CDR3 sequence (DNA): TGCGCCAGCAGGGGGACAGGGGCTTCTGAAGCTTTCTTT.

The table lists this clonotype with many counts. In DNA, the CDR3 is TGTGCCAGCAGACCTACAACAGGGTACTACGAGCAGTACTTC. Encoded protein: CASRPTTGYYEQYF. The chain carries TRBV6-5 and TRBJ2-7; the D gene is possibly TRBD1 (6 bases). Trimming removed 6 bases from V and 3 bases from J, with 15 bases in between. The CDR3 sequence is 14 residues long. Germline values: CDR1 MNHEY, CDR2 SVGAGI.

This clonotype has at least ten counts. This rearrangement joins TRBV3-1 to TRBJ1-1; D may be TRBD1 (5 bases). The germline gives CDR1 LGHDT, CDR2 YNNKEL (reference sequence). This CDR3 comprises 14 residues. Between the trimmed V and J ends, which lost 6 bases and 0 bases, there was a span of 11 bases. CDR3 residues: CASRLEGLNTEAFF. CDR3 DNA: TGTGCCAGCAGGCTAGAGGGGCTGAACACTGAAGCTTTCTTT.

This clonotype came up many times. The junction departs from germline at one end; a sequencing error may be responsible. The CDR3 is CASSYSGDSFEQYF. In nucleotides, the CDR3 is TGTGCCAGCAGTTACTCGGGGGACTCCTTCGAGCAGTACTTC. The chain carries TRBV6-2 or TRBV6-3 and TRBJ2-7; weak D call: TRBD2 (6 bases). Per germline, CDR1 MNHEY and CDR2 SVGEGT. This CDR3 has 14 amino acids.

The table lists this clonotype with many counts. The chain combines TRBV4-1 with TRBJ1-2; TRBD1 agrees at 7 bases. This CDR3 comprises 15 residues. Germline values: CDR1 MGHRA, CDR2 YSYEKL. V lost 1 base, J lost 1 base, and 3 bases stayed unmatched. The CDR3 nucleotides are TGCGCCAGCAGCCAAGGGGACAGAGATAACTATGGCTACACCTTC. Its protein is CASSQGDRDNYGYTF.

This clonotype was seen ten or more times. V and J are TRBV7-3 and TRBJ1-3; no firm D call. Trimming stripped 2 bases from V and 4 bases from J, with 12 bases between. The length of the CDR3 is 15 residues. Germline CDR1 SGHTA, CDR2 FQGTGA. This chain's CDR3 is CASSLGPLGGNTIYF. The CDR3 DNA reads as TGTGCCAGCAGCTTAGGACCTTTGGGCGGAAACACCATATATTTT. The whole variable domain, remainder taken from reference TRBV7-3 and TRBJ1-3, is GAGVSQTPSNKVTEKGKYVELRCDPISGHTALYWYRQSLGQGPEFLIYFQGTGAADDSGLPNDRFFAVRPEGSVSTLKIQRTERGDSAVYLCASSLGPLGGNTIYFGEGSWLTVV.

At least ten counts were recorded for this clonotype. V gene TRBV13 combines with J gene TRBJ1-1; 7 positions match TRBD1. The CDR3 runs 13 residues. V gave up 5 bases and J gave up 3 bases; unmatched junction bases: 3. Germline V CDR1 and CDR2: PRHDT, FYEKMQ (reference sequence). CDR3 sequence (DNA): TGTGCCAGCAGCAACAGGGGTGACACTGAAGCTTTCTTT. It specifies CASSNRGDTEAFF. Based on the CDR3 plus reference TRBV13 and TRBJ1-1, the full variable domain is AAGVIQSPRHLIKEKRETATLKCYPIPRHDTVYWYQQGPGQDPQFLISFYEKMQSDKGSIPDRFSAQQFSDYHSELNMSSLELGDSALYFCASSNRGDTEAFFGQGTRLTVV.

This clonotype showed up many times. This chain links TRBV2 with TRBJ1-1; no clear D gene. In germline, CDR1 is SNHLY, CDR2 FYNNEI. This CDR3 is 13 amino acids long. V lost 7 bases, J lost 4 bases, and 13 bases lay in between. CDR3 in DNA: TGTGCCAGCACACTAAAAGGCGGCACTGAAGCTTTCTTT. Protein: CASTLKGGTEAFF.

This clonotype has a count of ten or more. The chain is built from TRBV19 and TRBJ2-7; D is possibly TRBD2 (6 bases). CDR1 is LNHDA, CDR2 SQIVND, per germline (reference sequence). The CDR3 sequence is 13 residues long. V lost 10 bases, J lost 6 bases, and 19 bases lay in between. The DNA for the CDR3 is TGTGCCACTGAGGGACTCTTCAAGGGCGAGCAGTACTTC. Translation: CATEGLFKGEQYF.

This clonotype was recorded at least ten times. The chain carries TRBV12-3 or TRBV12-4 and TRBJ1-3, with no clear D. The CDR3 runs to 16 residues. Deletions cut 4 bases from V and 4 bases from J, with 17 bases between. DNA of the CDR3: TGTGCCAGCAGTTCTCAACCACCGGAGGTCGGAAACACCATATATTTT. Translation gives CASSSQPPEVGNTIYF.

This clonotype has at least ten counts. This rearrangement joins TRBV12-5 to TRBJ1-1, with D possibly being TRBD1 (5 bases). Trimming removed 0 bases from V and 3 bases from J, with 14 bases in between. Germline CDR1 LGHNT, CDR2 FRNRAP. The CDR3 loop spans 16 amino acids. CDR3 DNA: TGTGCTAGTGGTTTGGTACTCGGGGTGGGGCACACTGAAGCTTTCTTT. It yields the protein CASGLVLGVGHTEAFF.

This chain joins TRBV28 and TRBJ2-2; D is uncertain. The CDR3 runs to 18 residues. In germline, CDR1 is MDHEN, CDR2 SYDVKM. Trimming removed 4 bases at V and 2 bases at J, with 20 bases between. For the CDR3, the DNA is TGTGCCAGCAGTTCCCGGAAAGTCGTGGTTGTTAACACCGGGGAGCTGTTTTTT. It codes for CASSSRKVVVVNTGELFF. The whole variable domain, filled in from reference TRBV28 and TRBJ2-2, reads DVKVTQSSRYLVKRTGEKVFLECVQDMDHENMFWYRQDPGLGLRLIYFSYDVKMKEKGDIPEGYSVSREKKERFSLILESASTNQTSMYLCASSSRKVVVVNTGELFFGEGSRLTVL.

V usage is TRBV2 and J usage is TRBJ2-5; D might be TRBD2 (5 bases). The CDR3 is 13 residues long. Germline CDR1 and CDR2: SNHLY and FYNNEI. Trimming shortened V by 3 bases and J by 7 bases, and 12 bases separated the two germline ends. The CDR3 coding sequence is TGTGCCAGCAGTGAGACCTATACTAGGACCCAGTACTTC. This gives the protein CASSETYTRTQYF. The full variable domain, its missing parts supplied by reference TRBV2 and TRBJ2-5, is EPEVTQTPSHQVTQMGQEVILRCVPISNHLYFYWYRQILGQKVEFLVSFYNNEISEKSEIFDDQFSVERPDGSNFTLKIRSTKLEDSAMYFCASSETYTRTQYFGPGTRLLVL.

This clonotype showed up many times. The chain links TRBV6-5 to TRBJ2-7; D not certain. CDR1 is MNHEY and CDR2 is SVGAGI in the germline V gene. The CDR3 runs 11 residues. V was cut by 0 bases and J by 6 bases, with 3 bases left in between. The CDR3 DNA reads TGTGCCAGCAGTTACTCGGGCGAGCAGTACTTC. Translated: CASSYSGEQYF.